This TCR beta chain was identified in a study of T cell responses to AZD1222 COVID-19 vaccine (dated by TCRdb to about 2021). The study in broad terms: A total of over 230 trial participants underwent TCR sequencing, of whom 207 received two doses of AZD1222 and about 25 received two doses of the MenACWY control vaccine. Trial participants were enrolled by age into subgroups of 18-55, 56-69 and 70-plus years, and around 140, 26 and 57 TCR-sequenced participants, respectively, were included in these subgroups. Study-level results and caveats: After two AZD1222 doses, both the breadth and the depth of spike-specific TCRs were significantly higher than at day 0 and than in MenACWY recipients. Because no day 14 peak-response samples were available, the repertoires could be characterized only after the peak T cell response. Most participants were white British and females outnumbered males, and the authors suggested that clonal diversity may have been underestimated. The vaccine-associated CD4 TCRs covered the entire spike protein, and the dominant responses fell in regions 160-218 and 743-854. Reportedly, close to half of the unique spike-specific TCRs recognized epitopes lying outside the regions that are mutated in the B.1.351 and B.1.1.7 variants. Conclusions about previously exposed vaccinees are limited, since just a handful of AZD1222 recipients were seropositive for SARS-CoV-2 at baseline. In the small 56-69-year group, the increase in depth fell short of significance, most likely because of low power.

CDR1 LNHDA and CDR2 SQIVND are derived from the germline V gene (reference sequence). The CDR3 has 14 amino acids, counting the end cysteine and phenylalanine. The read is trimmed to its CDR3 DNA, 42 bases read in frame from base 1. V gives up 6 bases and J gives up 0 bases, and the segment between their germline ends measures 9 bases. The CDR3 regions of human TCRbeta chains were analyzed by immunosequencing. The original methods were these. Repertoire TCRs were matched against a reference library of SARS-CoV-2-specific TCRs generated with the MIRA antigen-specificity platform. Breadth was defined as the fraction of unique TCRs that were SARS-CoV-2-associated, and depth was defined as the fraction of total T cells that were SARS-CoV-2-associated. Using the MIRA data, each spike-specific TCR was assigned both to the spike region to which the TCR was reactive and to a CD4 or CD8 class. Log10-transformed breadth and depth values were compared by one-way ANOVA with Sidak's multiple comparisons tests. TCRdb limited this immuneACCESS table to in-frame rearrangements with V and J called. A share of clones is missing; checked studies link under half to unresolved V genes, and the rest is unexplained. V and J calls and clone size are copied from that table; D and trimming were computed from the DNA. Present in this sample are about 150,000 clones, approximately 92% of which were seen just once. The top ten clonotypes cover approximately 3.6% of the sample.

The sample's time point label, in plain terms: about 28 days (+/-7) after the second vaccine dose. AZD1222 recipients given second doses at about 4 weeks or at about 12 weeks were pooled, since spike-specific TCR depth and breadth were not found to differ between the two schedules. Samples from vaccinated people were obtained from the UK trials COV001 and COV002, which included a single-blind randomized controlled phase 2/3 trial of AZD1222 (ChAdOx1 nCoV-19) in healthy adults. For TCRbeta chain sequencing, PBMC samples from trial participants were taken at day 0 and at day 28 after the second dose. Of note for this clone: Its antigen remains unidentified. There are no base qualities to consult, and no much larger clone falls within one base.

The receptor was isolated from an adult who received the AZD1222 COVID-19 vaccine. The rearranged segments are TRBV19 and TRBJ1-5; the D gene is not confidently resolved. Sample: peripheral blood, taken 28 days after the second AZD1222 dose. In nucleotides, the sequence is TGTGCCAGTAGGGATACCTATAGCAATCAGCCCCAGCATTTT. Protein translation: CASRDTYSNQPQHF. When the CDR3 is completed using the reference TRBV19 and TRBJ1-5 genes on either side, the full variable domain is DGGITQSPKYLFRKEGQNVTLSCEQNLNHDAMYWYRQDPGQGLRLIYYSQIVNDFQKGDIAEGYSVSREKKESFPLTVTSAQKNPTAFYLCASRDTYSNQPQHFGDGTRLSIL.